This TCR beta chain was documented in a study of blood T cells in healthy people across ages. General study points: TCR beta diversity, measured per million T cells, fell in a roughly linear way with age.

A J-beta primer mix and a sample-barcoded 5' primer were used in a second PCR of about 6 to 12 cycles. Each single sample gave us at least 2.5 million CDR3-containing paired-end reads. TCRdb reprocessed the 5' RACE reads via MiXCR and lists one record per CDR3 protein. The sample records roughly 2 million distinct CDR3 sequences, about 50% being singletons. This CDR3 comprises 16 residues. The ends were cut back, 5 bases at V and 2 bases at J, with 16 bases in the middle. Germline CDR1 reads SGHAT; CDR2 reads FQDESV (reference sequence). The study drew donors from healthy Caucasian individuals in Russia aged roughly 6 to 90. Extraction yielded at least 5 micrograms of total RNA per sample. A remark on this clonotype: Its antigen is undetermined.

The TCR was taken from a middle-aged woman in good health. The J gene is TRBJ2-1, the V gene TRBV11-1; D possibly matches TRBD1 or TRBD2 (5 bases each). The sample was blood. The CDR3: CASSPPGTNPYNEQFF. The DNA of the CDR3 is TGTGCCAGCAGCCCCCCCGGGACGAACCCCTACAATGAGCAGTTCTTC.